This T cell receptor (beta chain) was recorded in a study of cytomegalovirus exposure and HLA in healthy donors. Study observations and caveats: Most TCR beta V segments were productive about 87% or about 30% of the time in an earlier analysis.

The primer mix had 60 Vbeta and 13 Jbeta primers. Per the authors' pipeline: In a later analysis, the count reached roughly 80 million unique TCR beta chains, with roughly 11 million shared. Generated by immunoSEQ multiplex PCR, the TCRdb table keeps only in-frame clones and is missing some. V, J and clone size reflect that table, while D and trimming were determined from the DNA. The sample comprises 80,000 to 100,000 clones, around 77% of which are singletons, and about 3.5% rests with the top ten. This clone was seen once. Its specificity is not known. This CDR3 region has 13 residues. The germline V gene has CDR1 MNHEY and CDR2 SMNVEV (reference sequence). Trimming cost V 2 bases and J 11 bases; bases outside gene matches: 8.

The sequence came from a man in his forties in good health and CMV-seronegative. The sequencing input was PBMCs. This chain joins TRBV27 and TRBJ1-1, with 7 positions matching TRBD1. Here the CDR3 reads CASSLRSQGWAFF. In DNA form, the CDR3 reads TGTGCCAGCAGTTTAAGGTCACAGGGGTGGGCTTTCTTT.